This TCR beta chain is drawn from a study of radiotherapy plus CTLA-4 blockade in lung cancer. The wider study: Disease control reached approximately 30%, with objective responses in over 15%.

On this clone: Its cognate antigen is unknown.

TCRdb's table, derived via immunoSEQ multiplex PCR, lists solely in-frame clones and lacks some. The sample holds some 66,000 clones, approximately 82% seen once. The CDR3 length is 18 residues. Germline CDR1 and CDR2: MDHEN and SYDVKM. The V gene lost 6 bases and the J gene lost 1 base, with 22 bases spanning the gap. Study-level findings and limits: Among blood TCR repertoires after radiotherapy plus ipilimumab, tumor-derived clones expanded. Early clonal dynamics of blood T cells, together with interferon-beta, were reported as the best response predictor.

This sequence joins TRBV28 and TRBJ1-5, with D possibly matching TRBD1 (6 bases). The receptor was derived from a human donor with non-small cell lung cancer who had a partial response to radiotherapy plus ipilimumab. The sample in question was peripheral blood, obtained from a patient treated with radiotherapy plus ipilimumab. The CDR3 DNA follows: TGTGCCAGCAGCACAAACCCAGGGGTCGAGAGGAGCAATCAGCCCCAGCATTTT. Residues: CASSTNPGVERSNQPQHF.